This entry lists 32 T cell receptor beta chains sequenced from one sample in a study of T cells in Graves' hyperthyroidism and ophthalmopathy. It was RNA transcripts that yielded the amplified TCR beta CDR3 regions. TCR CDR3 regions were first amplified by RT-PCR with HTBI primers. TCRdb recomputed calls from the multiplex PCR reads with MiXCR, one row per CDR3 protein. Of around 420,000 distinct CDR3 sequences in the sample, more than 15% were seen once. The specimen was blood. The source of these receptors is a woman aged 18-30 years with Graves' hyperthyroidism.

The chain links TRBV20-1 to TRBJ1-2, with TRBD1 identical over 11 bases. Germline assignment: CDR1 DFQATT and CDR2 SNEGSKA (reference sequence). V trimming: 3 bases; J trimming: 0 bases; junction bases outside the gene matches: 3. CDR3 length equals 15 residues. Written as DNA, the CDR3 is TGCAGTGCTAGGGGACAGGGGGACGCTAACTATGGCTACACCTTC. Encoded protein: CSARGQGDANYGYTF.

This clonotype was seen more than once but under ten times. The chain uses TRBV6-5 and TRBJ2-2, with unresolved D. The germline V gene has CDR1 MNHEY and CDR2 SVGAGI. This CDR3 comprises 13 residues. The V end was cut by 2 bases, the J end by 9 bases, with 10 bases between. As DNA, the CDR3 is TGTGCCAGCAGTTACAACGGTTACCGGGAGCTGTTTTTT. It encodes CASSYNGYRELFF.

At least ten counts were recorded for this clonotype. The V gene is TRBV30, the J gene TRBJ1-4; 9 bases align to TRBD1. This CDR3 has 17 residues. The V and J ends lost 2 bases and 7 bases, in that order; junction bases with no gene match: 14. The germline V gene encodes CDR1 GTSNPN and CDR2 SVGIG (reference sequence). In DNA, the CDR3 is TGTGCCTGGAGTTTTCCATTATCCGGGACAGGGAGTGAAAAACTGTTTTTT. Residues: CAWSFPLSGTGSEKLFF.

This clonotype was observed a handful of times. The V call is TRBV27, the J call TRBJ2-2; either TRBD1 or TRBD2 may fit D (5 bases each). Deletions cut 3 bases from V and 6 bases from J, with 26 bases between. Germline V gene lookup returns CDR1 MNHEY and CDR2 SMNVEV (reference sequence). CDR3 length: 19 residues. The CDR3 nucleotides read TGTGCCAGCAGTTTGGGCTGGGCGGGCGTGGCTTGGGGACCCGGGGAGCTGTTTTTT. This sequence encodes CASSLGWAGVAWGPGELFF.

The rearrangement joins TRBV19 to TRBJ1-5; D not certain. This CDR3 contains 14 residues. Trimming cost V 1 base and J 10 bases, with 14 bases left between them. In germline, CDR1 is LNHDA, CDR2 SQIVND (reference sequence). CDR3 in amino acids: CASSIGTQIGPQHF. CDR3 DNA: TGTGCCAGTAGTATAGGAACGCAGATCGGCCCCCAGCATTTT.

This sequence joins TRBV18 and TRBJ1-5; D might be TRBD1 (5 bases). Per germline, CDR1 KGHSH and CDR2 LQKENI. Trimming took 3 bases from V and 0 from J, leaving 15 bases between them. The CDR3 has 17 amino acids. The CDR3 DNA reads TGTGCCAGCTCACCTACCAGGGCAGGGAATAGCAATCAGCCCCAGCATTTT. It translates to CASSPTRAGNSNQPQHF.

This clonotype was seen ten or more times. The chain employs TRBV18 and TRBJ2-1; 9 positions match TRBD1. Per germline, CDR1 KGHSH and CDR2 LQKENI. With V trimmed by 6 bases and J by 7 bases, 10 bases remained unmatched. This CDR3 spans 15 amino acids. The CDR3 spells CASSRGTGWENEQFF. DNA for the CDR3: TGTGCCAGCTCCCGAGGGACAGGGTGGGAGAATGAGCAGTTCTTC.

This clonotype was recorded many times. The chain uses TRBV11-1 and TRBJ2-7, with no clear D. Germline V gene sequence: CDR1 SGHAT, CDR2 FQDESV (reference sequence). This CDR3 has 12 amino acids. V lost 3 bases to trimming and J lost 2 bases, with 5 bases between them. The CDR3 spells CASSFSPYEQYF. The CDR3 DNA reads TGTGCCAGCAGCTTTTCCCCCTACGAGCAGTACTTC.

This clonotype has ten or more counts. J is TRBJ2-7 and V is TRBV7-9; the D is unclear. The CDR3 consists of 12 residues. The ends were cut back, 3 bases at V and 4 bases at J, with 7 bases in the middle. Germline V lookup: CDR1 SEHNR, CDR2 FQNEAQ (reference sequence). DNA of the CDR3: TGTGCCAGCAGCTTCTTGGAGTACGAGCAGTACTTC. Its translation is CASSFLEYEQYF.

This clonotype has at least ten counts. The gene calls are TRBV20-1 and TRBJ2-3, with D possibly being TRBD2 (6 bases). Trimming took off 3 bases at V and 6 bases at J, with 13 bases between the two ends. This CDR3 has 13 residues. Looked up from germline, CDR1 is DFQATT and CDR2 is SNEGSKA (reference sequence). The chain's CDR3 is CSARRGGRDTQYF. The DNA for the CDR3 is TGCAGTGCTAGGCGAGGTGGGAGGGATACGCAGTATTTT.

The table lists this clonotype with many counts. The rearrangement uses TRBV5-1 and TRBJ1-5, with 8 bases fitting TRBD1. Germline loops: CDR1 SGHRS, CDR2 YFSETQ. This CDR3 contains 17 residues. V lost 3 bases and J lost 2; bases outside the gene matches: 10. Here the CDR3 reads CASSSGELTGGNQPQHF. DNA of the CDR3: TGCGCCAGCAGCTCGGGAGAGTTGACAGGGGGCAATCAGCCCCAGCATTTT. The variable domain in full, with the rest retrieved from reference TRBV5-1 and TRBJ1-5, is KAGVTQTPRYLIKTRGQQVTLSCSPISGHRSVSWYQQTPGQGLQFLFEYFSETQRNKGNFPGRFSGRQFSNSRSEMNVSTLELGDSALYLCASSSGELTGGNQPQHFGDGTRLSIL.

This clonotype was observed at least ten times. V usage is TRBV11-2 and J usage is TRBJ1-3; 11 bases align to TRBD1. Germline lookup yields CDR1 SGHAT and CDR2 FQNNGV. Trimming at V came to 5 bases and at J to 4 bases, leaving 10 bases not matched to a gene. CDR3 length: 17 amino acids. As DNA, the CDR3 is TGTGCCAGCAGCACACCTGGACAGGGGGCAGCGGGAAACACCATATATTTT. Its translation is CASSTPGQGAAGNTIYF.

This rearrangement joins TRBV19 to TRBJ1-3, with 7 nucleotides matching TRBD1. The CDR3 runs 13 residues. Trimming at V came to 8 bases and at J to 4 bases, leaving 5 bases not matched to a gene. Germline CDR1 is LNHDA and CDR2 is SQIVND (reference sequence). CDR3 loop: CASEGGRGNTIYF. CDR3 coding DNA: TGTGCCAGTGAAGGGGGCCGCGGAAACACCATATATTTT.

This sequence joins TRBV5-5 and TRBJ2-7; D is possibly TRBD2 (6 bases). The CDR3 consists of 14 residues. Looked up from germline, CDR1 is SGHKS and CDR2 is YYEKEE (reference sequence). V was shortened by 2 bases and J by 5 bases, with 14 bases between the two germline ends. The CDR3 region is CASSLPGAPDEQYF. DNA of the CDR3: TGTGCCAGCAGCTTACCGGGAGCTCCGGACGAGCAGTACTTC.

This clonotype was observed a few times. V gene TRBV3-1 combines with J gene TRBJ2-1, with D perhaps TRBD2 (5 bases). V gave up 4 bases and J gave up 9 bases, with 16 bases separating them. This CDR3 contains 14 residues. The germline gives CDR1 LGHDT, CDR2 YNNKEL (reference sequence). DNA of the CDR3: TGTGCCAGCAGCCCACGAGGAGAGGCGGGTGAGCAGTTCTTC. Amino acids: CASSPRGEAGEQFF.

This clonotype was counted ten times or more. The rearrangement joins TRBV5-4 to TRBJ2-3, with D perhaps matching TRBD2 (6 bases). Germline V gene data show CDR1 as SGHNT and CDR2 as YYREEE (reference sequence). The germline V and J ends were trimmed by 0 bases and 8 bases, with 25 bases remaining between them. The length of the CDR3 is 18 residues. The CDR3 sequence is CASSLGGSLASEMGTQYF. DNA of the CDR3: TGTGCCAGCAGCTTGGGTGGTTCCCTAGCGTCGGAGATGGGTACGCAGTATTTT. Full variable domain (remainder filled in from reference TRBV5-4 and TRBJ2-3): ETGVTQSPTHLIKTRGQQVTLRCSSQSGHNTVSWYQQALGQGPQFIFQYYREEENGRGNFPPRFSGLQFPNYSSELNVNALELDDSALYLCASSLGGSLASEMGTQYFGPGTRLTVL.

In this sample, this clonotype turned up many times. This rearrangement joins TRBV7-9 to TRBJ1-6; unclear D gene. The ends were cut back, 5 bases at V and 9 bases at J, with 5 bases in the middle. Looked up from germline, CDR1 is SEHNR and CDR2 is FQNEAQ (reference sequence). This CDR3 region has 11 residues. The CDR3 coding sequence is TGTGCCAGCAGCCGCGGTTCACCCCTCCACTTT. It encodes CASSRGSPLHF.

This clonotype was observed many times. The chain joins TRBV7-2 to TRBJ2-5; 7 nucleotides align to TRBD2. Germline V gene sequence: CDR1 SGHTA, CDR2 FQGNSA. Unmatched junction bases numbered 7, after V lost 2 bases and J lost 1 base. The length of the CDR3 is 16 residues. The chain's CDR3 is CASSLSAGAAQETQYF. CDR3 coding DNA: TGTGCCAGCAGCTTATCGGCGGGAGCCGCCCAAGAGACCCAGTACTTC.

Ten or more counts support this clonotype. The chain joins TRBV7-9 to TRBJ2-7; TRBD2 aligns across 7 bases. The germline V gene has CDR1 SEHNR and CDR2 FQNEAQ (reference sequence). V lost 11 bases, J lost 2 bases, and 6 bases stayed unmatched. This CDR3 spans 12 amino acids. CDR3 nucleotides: TGTGCCGTCGCTAGCGGTACCTACGAGCAGTACTTC. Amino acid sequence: CAVASGTYEQYF.

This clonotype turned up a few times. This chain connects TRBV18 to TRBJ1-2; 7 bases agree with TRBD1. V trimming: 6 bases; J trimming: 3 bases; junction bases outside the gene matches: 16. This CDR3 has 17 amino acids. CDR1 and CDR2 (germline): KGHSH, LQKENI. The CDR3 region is CASSKGGFPGADYGYTF. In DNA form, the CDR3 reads TGTGCCAGCTCCAAAGGGGGCTTTCCAGGGGCTGACTATGGCTACACCTTC.

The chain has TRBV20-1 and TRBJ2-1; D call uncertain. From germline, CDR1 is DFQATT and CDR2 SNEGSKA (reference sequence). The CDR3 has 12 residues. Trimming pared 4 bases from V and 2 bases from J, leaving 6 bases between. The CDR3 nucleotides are TGCAGTGCTACAGGACCCTACAATGAGCAGTTCTTC. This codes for CSATGPYNEQFF.

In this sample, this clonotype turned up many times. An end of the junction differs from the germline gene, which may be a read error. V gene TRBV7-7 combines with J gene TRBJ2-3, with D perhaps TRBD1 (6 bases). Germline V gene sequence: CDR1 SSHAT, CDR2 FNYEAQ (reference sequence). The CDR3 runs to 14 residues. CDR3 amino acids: CASSLGTTPDTQYF. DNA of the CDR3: TGTGCTAGCAGCTTAGGGACAACGCCAGATACGCAGTATTTT.

CDR3 amino acids: CAWSEASVPQFF. CDR3 bases: TGTGCCTGGAGTGAGGCTAGCGTGCCCCAGTTCTTC. The genes are TRBV30 and TRBJ2-1; TRBD2 might be the D (6 bases). The germline CDR1 and CDR2 sequences are GTSNPN and SVGIG (reference sequence). Deletions cut 1 base from V and 13 bases from J, with 14 bases between. This CDR3 comprises 12 residues.

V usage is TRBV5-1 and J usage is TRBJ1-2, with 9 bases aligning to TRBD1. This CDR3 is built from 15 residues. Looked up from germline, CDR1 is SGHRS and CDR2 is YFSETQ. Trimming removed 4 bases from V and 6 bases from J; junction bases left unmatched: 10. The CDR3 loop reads CASSPGTGFVDGYTF. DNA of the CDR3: TGCGCCAGCAGCCCCGGGACAGGGTTTGTTGATGGCTACACCTTC.

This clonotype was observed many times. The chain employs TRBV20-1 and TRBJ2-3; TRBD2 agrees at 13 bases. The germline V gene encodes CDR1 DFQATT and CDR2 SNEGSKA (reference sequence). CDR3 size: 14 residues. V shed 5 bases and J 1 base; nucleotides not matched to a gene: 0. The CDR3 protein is CSAGLAGGTDTQYF. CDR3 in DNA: TGCAGTGCTGGACTAGCGGGGGGCACAGATACGCAGTATTTT.

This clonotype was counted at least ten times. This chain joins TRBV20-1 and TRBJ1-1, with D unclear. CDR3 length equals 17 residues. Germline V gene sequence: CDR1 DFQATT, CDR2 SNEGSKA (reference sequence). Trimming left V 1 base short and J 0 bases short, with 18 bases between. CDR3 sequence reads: CSARASGAGTLNTEAFF. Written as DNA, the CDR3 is TGCAGTGCTAGAGCGTCAGGCGCTGGTACCTTGAACACTGAAGCTTTCTTT.

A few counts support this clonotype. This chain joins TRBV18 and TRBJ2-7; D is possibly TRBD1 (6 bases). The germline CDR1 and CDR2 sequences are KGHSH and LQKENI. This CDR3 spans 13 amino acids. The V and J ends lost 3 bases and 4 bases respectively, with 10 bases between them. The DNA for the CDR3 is TGTGCCAGCTCACCGATGGACAGTTACGAGCAGTACTTC. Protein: CASSPMDSYEQYF.

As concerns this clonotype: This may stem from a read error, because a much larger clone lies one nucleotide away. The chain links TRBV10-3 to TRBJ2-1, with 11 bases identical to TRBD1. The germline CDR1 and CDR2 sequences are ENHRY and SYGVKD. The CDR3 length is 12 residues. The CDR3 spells CAIGTGGNEQLF. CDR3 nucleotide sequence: TGTGCCATTGGGACAGGGGGAAATGAGCAGCTCTTC.

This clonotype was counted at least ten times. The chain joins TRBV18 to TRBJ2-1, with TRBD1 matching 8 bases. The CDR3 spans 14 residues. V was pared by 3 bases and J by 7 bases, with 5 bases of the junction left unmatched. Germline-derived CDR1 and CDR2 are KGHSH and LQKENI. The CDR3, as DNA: TGTGCCAGCTCACCTTCGACAGGGGTAAATGAGCAGTTCTTC. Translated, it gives CASSPSTGVNEQFF.

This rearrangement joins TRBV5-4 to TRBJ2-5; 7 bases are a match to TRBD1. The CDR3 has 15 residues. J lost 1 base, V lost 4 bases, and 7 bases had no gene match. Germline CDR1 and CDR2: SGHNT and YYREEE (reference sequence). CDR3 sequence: CASSTLGQLQETQYF. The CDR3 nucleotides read TGTGCCAGCAGCACCCTGGGACAGCTCCAAGAGACCCAGTACTTC.

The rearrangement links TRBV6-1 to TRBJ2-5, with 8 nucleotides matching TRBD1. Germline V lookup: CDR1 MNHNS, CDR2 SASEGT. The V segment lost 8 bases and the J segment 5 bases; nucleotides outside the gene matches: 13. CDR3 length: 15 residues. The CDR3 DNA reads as TGTGCCAGCGGCATTTACAGGGGGTCTCGGGAGACCCAGTACTTC. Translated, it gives CASGIYRGSRETQYF.

CDR3 DNA sequence: TGCGCCAGCAGCTCTCAGCGGGAGGCCGGGGAGCTGTTTTTT. It codes for CASSSQREAGELFF. This sequence joins TRBV5-1 and TRBJ2-2, with 9 nucleotides matching TRBD2. The CDR3 length is 14 residues. Germline V lookup: CDR1 SGHRS, CDR2 YFSETQ. Unmatched junction bases numbered 3, after V lost 3 bases and J lost 6 bases.